A single sample gave rise to the 21 T cell receptor beta chains below, sequenced in a study of T-cell reconstitution after alpha-beta-depleted transplantation in children. Unique molecular identifiers were incorporated when the TCRbeta library was constructed. TCRdb reprocessed the PCR reads with MiXCR, giving one entry per CDR3 protein. The sample comprises hundreds of thousands of distinct CDR3 sequences, roughly 17% of which are singletons, and 1.1% rests with the top ten. This specimen was PBMCs from the stem cell graft donor, taken from the stem cell graft. The receptors here all came from a human donor who donated a stem cell graft to a child with acute myeloid leukemia.

This clonotype was seen only a few times. The rearrangement uses TRBV10-2 and TRBJ1-5; no firm D call. Trimming cost V 0 bases and J 7 bases, with 13 bases left between them. Germline V CDR1 and CDR2: WSHSY, SAAADI. This CDR3 spans 15 amino acids. The CDR3 protein is CASSESPGSWQPQHF. The CDR3 DNA follows: TGCGCCAGCAGTGAGTCTCCAGGATCTTGGCAGCCCCAGCATTTT.

The gene calls are TRBV5-1 and TRBJ2-4, with D perhaps TRBD2 (5 bases). V lost 0 bases, J lost 5 bases, and 9 bases lay in between. The CDR3 is 14 residues long. Looked up from germline, CDR1 is SGHRS and CDR2 is YFSETQ. This CDR3 reads CASSLGGFENIQYF. CDR3 in DNA: TGCGCCAGCAGCTTGGGAGGGTTTGAAAACATTCAGTACTTC.

This clonotype came up a few times. V and J are TRBV21-1 and TRBJ2-1; TRBD1 is the table's D call and was not checked against the DNA. TRBV21-1 is described as a pseudogene. This CDR3 has 18 amino acids. CDR3 in amino acids: CASSKSPGNRVRNNEQFF. CDR3 in DNA: TGTGCCAGCAGCAAAAGCCCGGGCAACAGGGTCAGGAACAATGAGCAGTTCTTC.

This chain joins TRBV27 and TRBJ1-1, with D unresolved. Trimming stripped 4 bases from V and 5 bases from J, with 14 bases between. There are 14 residues in the CDR3. Germline lookup yields CDR1 MNHEY and CDR2 SMNVEV (reference sequence). The CDR3 reads CASSYRAVSTEAFF. CDR3 DNA: TGTGCCAGCAGTTATCGAGCCGTATCTACTGAAGCTTTCTTT.

This clonotype came up a few times. The J gene is TRBJ1-2, the V gene TRBV7-2, with D possibly matching TRBD1 (5 bases). V was cut by 7 bases and J by 4 bases, with 25 bases left in between. CDR3 size: 17 residues. Per the germline V gene, CDR1 is SGHTA and CDR2 is FQGNSA. The CDR3 loop reads CASTRWRGPENGYGYTF. The CDR3 DNA follows: TGTGCCAGCACCCGGTGGCGGGGACCGGAAAATGGCTATGGCTACACCTTC.

Many counts were recorded for this clonotype. The V and J genes are TRBV29-1 and TRBJ2-7; no reliable D call. Trimming removed 6 bases at V and 2 bases at J, with 17 bases between. Looked up from germline, CDR1 is SQVTM and CDR2 is ANQGSEA. The CDR3 contains 14 residues. The CDR3 spells CSVGRQVGTYEQYF. DNA for the CDR3: TGCAGCGTGGGTCGGCAGGTGGGAACCTACGAGCAGTACTTC.

This clonotype was seen a handful of times. The genes are TRBV12-3 or TRBV12-4 and TRBJ2-7, with 7 bases that match TRBD1. After removal of 7 bases from V and 0 bases from J, the junction contained 6 bases not matched to a gene. This CDR3 is 14 amino acids long. The CDR3: CASTPDRLSYEQYF. The CDR3 DNA follows: TGTGCCAGCACCCCGGACAGGCTCTCCTACGAGCAGTACTTC.

This clonotype has more than one count but fewer than ten. The rearrangement links TRBV24-1 to TRBJ2-2; D remains unclear. Trimming stripped 5 bases from V and 6 bases from J, with 9 bases between. This CDR3 is 13 amino acids long. CDR1 and CDR2 from the germline V gene are KGHDR and SFDVKD. CDR3 region: CATSGPVPGELFF. The CDR3 DNA follows: TGTGCCACCAGTGGCCCGGTACCCGGGGAGCTGTTTTTT.

This clonotype was counted ten times or more. This CDR3 is missing its conserved last phenylalanine or tryptophan, likely due to a read error. The DNA is left out, because the CDR3 cannot be placed on it with certainty; the CDR3 is given as TCRdb lists it. V and J are TRBV21-1 and TRBJ1-4. TRBV21-1 counts as a pseudogene. Ends included, the CDR3 has 11 residues. CDR3 sequence: CASINLDAGFR.

This clonotype was detected only a few times. DNA for the CDR3: TGTGCCATCACCCAAACAGGAGACCCCTACAATGAGCAGTTCTTC. As protein: CAITQTGDPYNEQFF. V usage is TRBV10-3 and J usage is TRBJ2-1; the D gene is possibly TRBD1 (5 bases). Per the germline V gene, CDR1 is ENHRY and CDR2 is SYGVKD. V lost 7 bases to trimming and J lost 2 bases, with 15 bases between them. The CDR3 runs 15 residues.

This clonotype appeared many times. CDR3 in DNA: TGCAGCGTTGAAGACGAGGACATTGAAATCTCCCCCCTAACCTTC. Amino acid sequence: CSVEDEDIEISPLTF. This chain links TRBV29-1 with TRBJ1-2; maybe TRBD1 (5 bases). The germline CDR1 and CDR2 sequences are SQVTM and ANQGSEA. V was pared by 0 bases and J by 14 bases, with 25 bases between. The CDR3 is made up of 15 amino acids.

This clonotype was recorded many times. The chain employs TRBV29-1 and TRBJ2-5; D is unclear. CDR3 length: 13 residues. Trimming stripped 1 base from V and 0 bases from J, with 6 bases between. Per the germline V gene, CDR1 is SQVTM and CDR2 is ANQGSEA. The CDR3 loop is CSVEVTDQETQYF. CDR3 in DNA: TGCAGCGTTGAAGTTACAGACCAAGAGACCCAGTACTTC.

This clonotype came up a few times. The chain links TRBV6-1 to TRBJ1-6, with D hard to call. The ends were cut back, 0 bases at V and 7 bases at J, with 13 bases in the middle. The CDR3 contains 16 residues. CDR1 and CDR2 from the germline V gene are MNHNS and SASEGT. For the CDR3, the DNA is TGTGCCAGCAGTGAAGCGCAAGGACCTAGGAATTCACCCCTCCACTTT. This gives the protein CASSEAQGPRNSPLHF.

J is TRBJ2-3 and V is TRBV25-1; D remains unclear. The length of the CDR3 is 14 residues. Between the trimmed V and J ends, which lost 4 bases and 4 bases, there was a span of 12 bases. The germline CDR1 and CDR2 sequences are MGHDK and SYGVNS. The CDR3 nucleotides read TGTGCCAGCAGTGGCCTCGGGCAGGCAGATACGCAGTATTTT. This codes for CASSGLGQADTQYF.

This clonotype has a handful of counts. The rearrangement uses TRBV5-4 and TRBJ2-6, with D perhaps matching TRBD1 (6 bases). The germline CDR1 and CDR2 sequences are SGHNT and YYREEE (reference sequence). The CDR3 covers 20 residues. Trimming left V 0 bases short and J 0 bases short, with 19 bases between. CDR3 in DNA: TGTGCCAGCAGCTTGGATTGGTTTGGACAGTTTGACTCTGGGGCCAACGTCCTGACTTTC. Its translation: CASSLDWFGQFDSGANVLTF. The whole variable domain, remainder taken from reference TRBV5-4 and TRBJ2-6, is ETGVTQSPTHLIKTRGQQVTLRCSSQSGHNTVSWYQQALGQGPQFIFQYYREEENGRGNFPPRFSGLQFPNYSSELNVNALELDDSALYLCASSLDWFGQFDSGANVLTFGAGSRLTVL.

This clonotype was recorded at least ten times. V gene TRBV7-2 combines with J gene TRBJ2-7; TRBD1 is a possible D gene (5 bases). Germline CDR1 and CDR2: SGHTA and FQGNSA. The CDR3 covers 14 residues. V was clipped by 5 bases and J by 1 base, with 12 bases between them. CDR3 in DNA: TGTGCCAGCAGCCGCCTGGGGCCTTCCTACGAGCAGTACTTC. Translating gives CASSRLGPSYEQYF.

This clonotype was picked up many times. This rearrangement joins TRBV20-1 to TRBJ2-3, with TRBD2 matching 9 bases. Losses at the gene ends were 0 bases for V and 1 base for J; bases not matched to a gene: 8. The length of the CDR3 is 17 residues. From germline, CDR1 is DFQATT and CDR2 SNEGSKA (reference sequence). The CDR3, as DNA: TGCAGTGCTAGAGATAGGAGCGGGGGGCCCCGCACAGATACGCAGTATTTT. Translating gives CSARDRSGGPRTDTQYF.

This CDR3 is CASTQTGVNSPLHF. DNA for the CDR3: TGTGCCAGCACTCAGACAGGTGTTAATTCACCCCTCCACTTT. The rearrangement uses TRBV25-1 and TRBJ1-6, with D tentatively TRBD1 (6 bases). V was shortened by 7 bases and J by 6 bases, with 13 bases between the two germline ends. The CDR3 runs 14 residues. Germline-derived CDR1 and CDR2 are MGHDK and SYGVNS.

The chain employs TRBV7-3 and TRBJ2-1, with TRBD2 matching over 8 bases. Looked up from germline, CDR1 is SGHTA and CDR2 is FQGTGA. The CDR3 consists of 18 residues. V trimming: 3 bases; J trimming: 1 base; junction bases outside the gene matches: 11. The CDR3 bases are TGTGCCAGCAGCTTCCGGGGGGTAGCGGGGTTATCCTACAATGAGCAGTTCTTC. Encoded protein: CASSFRGVAGLSYNEQFF.

The chain recombines TRBV12-3 or TRBV12-4 with TRBJ2-2; D uncertain. The CDR3 loop spans 15 amino acids. The V and J ends lost 7 bases and 5 bases respectively, with 17 bases between them. CDR3 nucleotide sequence: TGTGCCAGCATGCCCCTCGGGCCCACGACCGGGGAGCTGTTTTTT. Translated, it gives CASMPLGPTTGELFF.

This clonotype showed up just a few times. The chain couples TRBV9 to TRBJ1-2; D is uncertain. Germline V gene sequence: CDR1 SGDLS, CDR2 YYNGEE. The ends were cut back, 2 bases at V and 4 bases at J, with 12 bases in the middle. The CDR3 runs 14 residues. CDR3 amino acids: CASSVTPQSYGYTF. The CDR3 nucleotides are TGTGCCAGCAGCGTTACCCCCCAGAGCTATGGCTACACCTTC.